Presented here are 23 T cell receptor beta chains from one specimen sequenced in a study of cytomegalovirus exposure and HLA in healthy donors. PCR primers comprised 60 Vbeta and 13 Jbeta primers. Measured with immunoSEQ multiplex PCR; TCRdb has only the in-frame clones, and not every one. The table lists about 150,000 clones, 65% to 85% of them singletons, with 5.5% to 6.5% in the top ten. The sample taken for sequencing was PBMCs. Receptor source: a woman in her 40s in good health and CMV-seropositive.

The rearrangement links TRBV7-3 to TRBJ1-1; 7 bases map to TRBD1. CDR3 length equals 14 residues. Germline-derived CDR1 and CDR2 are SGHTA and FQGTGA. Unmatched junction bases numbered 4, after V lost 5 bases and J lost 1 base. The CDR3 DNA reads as TGTGCCAGCAGCCCGACAGGGAAGAACACTGAAGCTTTCTTT. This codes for CASSPTGKNTEAFF.

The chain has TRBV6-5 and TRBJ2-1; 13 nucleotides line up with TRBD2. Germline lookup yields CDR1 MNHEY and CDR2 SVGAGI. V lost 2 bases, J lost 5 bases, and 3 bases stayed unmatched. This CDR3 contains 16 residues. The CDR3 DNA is TGTGCCAGCAGTTACCAGGGACTAGCGGGGAACAATGAGCAGTTCTTC. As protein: CASSYQGLAGNNEQFF.

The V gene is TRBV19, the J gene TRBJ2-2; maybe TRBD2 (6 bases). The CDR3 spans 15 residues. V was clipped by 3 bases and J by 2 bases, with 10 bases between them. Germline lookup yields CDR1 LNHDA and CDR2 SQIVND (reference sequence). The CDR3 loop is CASSMPGLNTGELFF. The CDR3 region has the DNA TGTGCCAGTAGTATGCCGGGACTCAACACCGGGGAGCTGTTTTTT.

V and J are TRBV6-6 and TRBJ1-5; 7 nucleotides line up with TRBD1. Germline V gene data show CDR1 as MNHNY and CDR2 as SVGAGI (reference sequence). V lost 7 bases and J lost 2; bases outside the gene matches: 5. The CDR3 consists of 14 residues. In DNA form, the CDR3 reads TGTGCCAGCACAGGGGGTTTCGGCAATCAGCCCCAGCATTTT. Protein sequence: CASTGGFGNQPQHF.

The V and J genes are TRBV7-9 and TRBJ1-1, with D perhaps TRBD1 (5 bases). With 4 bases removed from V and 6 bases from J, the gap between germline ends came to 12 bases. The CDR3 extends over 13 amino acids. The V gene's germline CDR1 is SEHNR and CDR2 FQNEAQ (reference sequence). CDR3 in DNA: TGTGCCAGCAGCTATCAGGGTGGCGCTGAAGCTTTCTTT. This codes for CASSYQGGAEAFF. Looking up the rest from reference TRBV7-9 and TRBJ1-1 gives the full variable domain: DTGVSQNPRHKITKRGQNVTFRCDPISEHNRLYWYRQTLGQGPEFLTYFQNEAQLEKSRLLSDRFSAERPKGSFSTLEIQRTEQGDSAMYLCASSYQGGAEAFFGQGTRLTVV.

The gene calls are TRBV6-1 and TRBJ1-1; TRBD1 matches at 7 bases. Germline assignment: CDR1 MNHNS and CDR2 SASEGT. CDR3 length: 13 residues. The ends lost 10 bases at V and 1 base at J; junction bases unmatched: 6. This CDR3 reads CATLGTANTEAFF. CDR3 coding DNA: TGTGCCACCCTTGGGACAGCGAACACTGAAGCTTTCTTT.

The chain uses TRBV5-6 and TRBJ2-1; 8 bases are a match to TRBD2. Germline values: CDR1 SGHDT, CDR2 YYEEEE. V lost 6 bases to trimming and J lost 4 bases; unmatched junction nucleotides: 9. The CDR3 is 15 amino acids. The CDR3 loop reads CASTLSGRGYNEQFF. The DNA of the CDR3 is TGTGCCAGCACCCTAAGCGGGAGAGGATACAATGAGCAGTTCTTC.

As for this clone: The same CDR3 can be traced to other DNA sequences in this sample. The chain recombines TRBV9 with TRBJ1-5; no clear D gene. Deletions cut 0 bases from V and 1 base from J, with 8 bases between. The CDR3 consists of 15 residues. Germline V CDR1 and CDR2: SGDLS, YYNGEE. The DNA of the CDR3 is TGTGCCAGCAGCGTAGGAACCGGGAGCAATCAGCCCCAGCATTTT. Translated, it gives CASSVGTGSNQPQHF.

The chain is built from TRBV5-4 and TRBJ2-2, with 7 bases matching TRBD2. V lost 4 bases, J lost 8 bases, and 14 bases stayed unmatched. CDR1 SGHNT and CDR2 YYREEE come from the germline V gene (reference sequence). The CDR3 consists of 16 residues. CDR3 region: CASSPRGGPNRGELFF. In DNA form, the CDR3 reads TGTGCCAGCAGCCCCCGGGGAGGGCCGAATCGTGGGGAGCTGTTTTTT.

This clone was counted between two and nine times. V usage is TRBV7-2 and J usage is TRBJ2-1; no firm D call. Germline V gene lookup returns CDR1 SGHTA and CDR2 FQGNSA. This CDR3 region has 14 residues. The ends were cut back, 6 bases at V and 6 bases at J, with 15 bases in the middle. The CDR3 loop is CASRSGGPANEQFF. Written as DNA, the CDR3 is TGTGCCAGCAGATCCGGCGGTCCGGCCAATGAGCAGTTCTTC. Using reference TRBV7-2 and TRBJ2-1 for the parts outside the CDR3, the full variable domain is GAGVSQSPSNKVTEKGKDVELRCDPISGHTALYWYRQSLGQGLEFLIYFQGNSAPDKSGLPSDRFSAERTGGSVSTLTIQRTQQEDSAVYLCASRSGGPANEQFFGPGTRLTVL.

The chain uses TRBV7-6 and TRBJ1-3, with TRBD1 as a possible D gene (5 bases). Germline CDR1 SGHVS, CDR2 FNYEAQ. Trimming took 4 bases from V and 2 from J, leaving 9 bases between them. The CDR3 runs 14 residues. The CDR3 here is CASSSGTAGNTIYF. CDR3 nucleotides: TGTGCCAGCAGCTCAGGGACTGCTGGAAACACCATATATTTT.

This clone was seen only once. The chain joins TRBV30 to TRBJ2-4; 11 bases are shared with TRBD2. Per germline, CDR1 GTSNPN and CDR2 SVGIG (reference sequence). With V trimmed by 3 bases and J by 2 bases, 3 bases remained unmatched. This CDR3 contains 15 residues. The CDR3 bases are TGTGCCTGGAGACGACTAGCGGGAACCAAAAACATTCAGTACTTC. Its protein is CAWRRLAGTKNIQYF. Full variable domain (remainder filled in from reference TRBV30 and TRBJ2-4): SQTIHQWPATLVQPVGSPLSLECTVEGTSNPNLYWYRQAAGRGLQLLFYSVGIGQISSEVPQNLSASRPQDRQFILSSKKLLLSDSGFYLCAWRRLAGTKNIQYFGAGTRLSVL.

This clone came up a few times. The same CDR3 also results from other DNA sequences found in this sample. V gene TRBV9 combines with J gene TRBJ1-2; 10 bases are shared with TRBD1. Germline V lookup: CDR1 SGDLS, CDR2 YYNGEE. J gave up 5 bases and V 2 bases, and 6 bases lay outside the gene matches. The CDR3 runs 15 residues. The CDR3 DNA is TGTGCCAGCAGCGTGGCCGGACAGGGGGGGTATGGCTACACCTTC. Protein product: CASSVAGQGGYGYTF.

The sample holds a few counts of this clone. CDR3 residues: CASSLGTSLSSQYF. The CDR3 coding sequence is TGTGCCAGCAGCTTAGGGACTAGCCTCTCGTCGCAGTACTTC. The V call is TRBV7-8, the J call TRBJ2-7; TRBD2 matches at 8 bases. Unmatched junction bases numbered 8, after V lost 1 base and J lost 9 bases. The CDR3 is 14 residues long. Germline-derived CDR1 and CDR2 are SGHVS and FQNEAQ.

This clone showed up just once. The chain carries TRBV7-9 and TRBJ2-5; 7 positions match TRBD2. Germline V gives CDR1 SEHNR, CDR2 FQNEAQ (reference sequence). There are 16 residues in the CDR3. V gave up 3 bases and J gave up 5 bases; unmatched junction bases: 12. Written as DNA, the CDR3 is TGTGCCAGCAGCTTCTCCGCGGGAGTAAATGCGGAGACCCAGTACTTC. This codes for CASSFSAGVNAETQYF.

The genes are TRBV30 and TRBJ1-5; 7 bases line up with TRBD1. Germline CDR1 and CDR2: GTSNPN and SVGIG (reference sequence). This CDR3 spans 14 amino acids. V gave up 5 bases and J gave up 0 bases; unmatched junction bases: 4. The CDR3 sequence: CAWGGTASNQPQHF. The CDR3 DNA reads TGTGCCTGGGGGGGGACAGCTAGCAATCAGCCCCAGCATTTT.

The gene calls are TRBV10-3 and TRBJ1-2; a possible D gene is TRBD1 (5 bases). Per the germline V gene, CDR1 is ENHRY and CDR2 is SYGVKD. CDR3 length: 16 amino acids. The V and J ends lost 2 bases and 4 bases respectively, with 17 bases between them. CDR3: CAISETNQGGIYGYTF. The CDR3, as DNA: TGTGCCATCAGTGAGACTAATCAGGGAGGGATCTATGGCTACACCTTC.

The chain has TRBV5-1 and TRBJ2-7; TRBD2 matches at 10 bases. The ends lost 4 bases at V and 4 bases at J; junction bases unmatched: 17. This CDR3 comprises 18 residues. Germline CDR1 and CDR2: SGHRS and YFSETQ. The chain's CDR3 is CASSPFSLAGEVRYEQYF. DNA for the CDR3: TGCGCCAGCAGCCCCTTTTCCCTAGCGGGAGAAGTTAGGTACGAGCAGTACTTC.

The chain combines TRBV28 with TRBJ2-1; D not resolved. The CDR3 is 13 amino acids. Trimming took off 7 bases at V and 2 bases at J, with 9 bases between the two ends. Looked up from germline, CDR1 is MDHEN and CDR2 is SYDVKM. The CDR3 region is CASIGWPYNEQFF. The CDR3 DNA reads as TGTGCCAGCATTGGCTGGCCCTACAATGAGCAGTTCTTC.

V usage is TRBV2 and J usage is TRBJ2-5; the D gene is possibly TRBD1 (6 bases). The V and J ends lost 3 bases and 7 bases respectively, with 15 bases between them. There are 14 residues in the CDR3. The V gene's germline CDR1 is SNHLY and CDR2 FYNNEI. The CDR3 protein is CASSEQGRLGTQYF. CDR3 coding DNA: TGTGCCAGCAGTGAGCAGGGGCGGCTGGGGACCCAGTACTTC.

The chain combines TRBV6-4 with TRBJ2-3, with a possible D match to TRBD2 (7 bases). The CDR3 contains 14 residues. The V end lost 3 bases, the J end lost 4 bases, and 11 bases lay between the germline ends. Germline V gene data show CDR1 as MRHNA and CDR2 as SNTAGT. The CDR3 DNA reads TGTGCCAGCAGTGAACAGGGAGGGGCAGATACGCAGTATTTT. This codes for CASSEQGGADTQYF.

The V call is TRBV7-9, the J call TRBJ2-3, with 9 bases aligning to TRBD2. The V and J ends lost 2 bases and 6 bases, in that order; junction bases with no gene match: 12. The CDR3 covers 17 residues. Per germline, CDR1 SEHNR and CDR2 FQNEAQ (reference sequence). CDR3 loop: CASSLRGMASGADTQYF. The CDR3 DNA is TGTGCCAGCAGCTTAAGGGGGATGGCTAGCGGGGCTGATACGCAGTATTTT. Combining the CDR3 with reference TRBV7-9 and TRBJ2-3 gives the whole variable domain DTGVSQNPRHKITKRGQNVTFRCDPISEHNRLYWYRQTLGQGPEFLTYFQNEAQLEKSRLLSDRFSAERPKGSFSTLEIQRTEQGDSAMYLCASSLRGMASGADTQYFGPGTRLTVL.

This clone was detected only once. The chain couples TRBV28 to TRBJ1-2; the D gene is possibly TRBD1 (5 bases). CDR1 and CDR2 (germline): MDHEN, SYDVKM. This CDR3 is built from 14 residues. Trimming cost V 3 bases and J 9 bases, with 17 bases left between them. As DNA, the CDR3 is TGTGCCAGCAGTTTCCTTACAGGCCCCGGACGCTACACCTTC. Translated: CASSFLTGPGRYTF.